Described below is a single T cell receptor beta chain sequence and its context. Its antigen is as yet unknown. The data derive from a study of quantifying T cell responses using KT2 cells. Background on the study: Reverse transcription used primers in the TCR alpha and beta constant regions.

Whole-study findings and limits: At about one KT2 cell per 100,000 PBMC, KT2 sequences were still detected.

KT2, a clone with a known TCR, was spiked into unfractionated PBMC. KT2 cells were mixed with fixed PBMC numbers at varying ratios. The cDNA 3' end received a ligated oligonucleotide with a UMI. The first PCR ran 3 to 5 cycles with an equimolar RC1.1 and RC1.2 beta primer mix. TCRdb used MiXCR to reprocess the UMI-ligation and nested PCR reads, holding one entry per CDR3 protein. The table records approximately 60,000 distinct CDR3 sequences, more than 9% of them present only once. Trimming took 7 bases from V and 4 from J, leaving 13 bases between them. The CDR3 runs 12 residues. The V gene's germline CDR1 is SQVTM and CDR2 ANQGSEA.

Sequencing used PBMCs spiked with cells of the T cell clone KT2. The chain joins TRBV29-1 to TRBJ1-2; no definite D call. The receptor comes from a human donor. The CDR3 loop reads CSDFTEIYGYTF. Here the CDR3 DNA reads TGCAGCGACTTTACAGAGATCTATGGCTACACCTTC.